This TCR beta chain was identified during a study of OX40 agonist ivuxolimab in advanced cancers. About the research overall: Patients took ivuxolimab, an agonistic anti-OX40 (CD134) antibody.

Sequencing used immunoSEQ multiplex PCR; TCRdb keeps in-frame clones, though not all of them. The sample shows some 97,000 clones, under 95% of them seen only once. On this clone itself: What it recognizes is unknown.

Notes on the study in general: Low levels of normalized T-cell clonal expansion also appeared in some nonresponders.

If patients had autoimmune disease history or systemic immunosuppression, they were excluded. Deletions cut 2 bases from V and 8 bases from J, with 10 bases between. Per the germline V gene, CDR1 is KGHSH and CDR2 is LQKENI. This CDR3 comprises 13 residues. The sequencing here drew on CD4+ or CD8+ T cells sorted from blood, taken in a trial of the OX40 agonist ivuxolimab. This clonotype was sampled from an adult with an advanced solid tumor such as melanoma, head and neck, liver or kidney cancer. The chain combines TRBV18 with TRBJ1-5; D uncertain. CDR3 loop: CASSPRFGEPQHF. Written as DNA, the CDR3 is TGTGCCAGCTCACCAAGGTTTGGGGAGCCCCAGCATTTT.